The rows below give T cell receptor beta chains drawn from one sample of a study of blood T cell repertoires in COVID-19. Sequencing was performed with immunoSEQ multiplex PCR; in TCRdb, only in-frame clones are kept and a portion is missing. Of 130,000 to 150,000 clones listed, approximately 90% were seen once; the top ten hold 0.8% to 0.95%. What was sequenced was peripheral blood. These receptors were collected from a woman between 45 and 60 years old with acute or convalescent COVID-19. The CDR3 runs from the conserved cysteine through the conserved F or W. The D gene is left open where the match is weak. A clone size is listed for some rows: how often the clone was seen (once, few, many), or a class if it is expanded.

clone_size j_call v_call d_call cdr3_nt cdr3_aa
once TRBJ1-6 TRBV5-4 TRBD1 TGTGCCAGCAGCCGGGACAGGGTAGGGGGATCACCCCTCCACTTT CASSRDRVGGSPLHF
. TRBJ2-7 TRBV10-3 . TGTGCCATCAGCCCCCCAGTGTCCTACGAGCAGTACTTC CAISPPVSYEQYF
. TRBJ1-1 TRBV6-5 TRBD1 TGTGCCAGCAGTTACGCCGGGGACAGACAAAGGTGGGCTTTCTTT CASSYAGDRQRWAFF
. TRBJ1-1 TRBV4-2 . TGTGCCAGCAGCCGAAACAGGGTGAACACTGAAGCTTTCTTT CASSRNRVNTEAFF
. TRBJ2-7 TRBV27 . TGTGCCAGCAGTTTATTTAGTCCCAGGATGAGCTCCTACGAGCAGTACTTC CASSLFSPRMSSYEQYF
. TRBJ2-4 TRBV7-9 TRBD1 TGTGCCAGCAGCTTCGGACAGGGGATAGACATTCAGTACTTC CASSFGQGIDIQYF
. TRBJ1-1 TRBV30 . TGTGCCTGGAGTGACCTACAGAGGAACACTGAAGCTTTCTTT CAWSDLQRNTEAFF
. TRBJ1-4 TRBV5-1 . TGCGCCAGCAGCCTAACAGTCGGTGCAACTAATGAAAAACTGTTTTTT CASSLTVGATNEKLFF
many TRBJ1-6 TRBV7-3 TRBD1 TGTGCCAGCCCGCTTAAAGGGACAGCTTATAATTCACCCCTCCACTTT CASPLKGTAYNSPLHF
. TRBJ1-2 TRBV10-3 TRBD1 TGTGCCATCAGTGAGTCGATCCGGCAGGGGGACACCCACTATGGCTACACCTTC CAISESIRQGDTHYGYTF
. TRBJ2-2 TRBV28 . TGTGCCAGCAGTTTATTCCTGACAGTACCTAACACCGGGGAGCTGTTTTTT CASSLFLTVPNTGELFF
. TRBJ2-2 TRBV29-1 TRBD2 TGCAGCGTTGGGCTAGCGGGGGGGCAGACCGGGGAGCTGTTTTTT CSVGLAGGQTGELFF
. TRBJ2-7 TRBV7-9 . TGTGCCAGCAGCCCTCGGGGGAAATCCTACGAGCAGTACTTC CASSPRGKSYEQYF
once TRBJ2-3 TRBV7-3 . TGTGCCAGCAGCTTACAAGGCGGGGCCACAGATACGCAGTATTTT CASSLQGGATDTQYF
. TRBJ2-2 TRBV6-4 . TGTGCCAGCAGTGACTCCCCCGCGTCCGGGGAGCTGTTTTTT CASSDSPASGELFF
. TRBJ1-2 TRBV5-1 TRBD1 TGCGCCAGCAGCTTGGAGACAGGGTCTAACTATGGCTACACCTTC CASSLETGSNYGYTF
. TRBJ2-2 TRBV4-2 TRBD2 TGTGCCAGCAGCTTTACTGGGGGGGCGAACACCGGGGAGCTGTTTTTT CASSFTGGANTGELFF
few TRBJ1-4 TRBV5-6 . TGTGCCAGCAGCTTGCTAGGAGGGGATAATGAAAAACTGTTTTTT CASSLLGGDNEKLFF
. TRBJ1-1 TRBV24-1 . TGTGCCACCAGTGGAACAGGGACTGAAGCTTTCTTT CATSGTGTEAFF
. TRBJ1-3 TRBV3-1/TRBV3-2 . TGTGCCAGCAGCCTCAGGGTTAACTCTGGAAACACCATATATTTT CASSLRVNSGNTIYF
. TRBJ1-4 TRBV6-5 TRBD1 TGTGCCAGCAGTCGTCCGGGACAGCAGGAAAAACTGTTTTTT CASSRPGQQEKLFF
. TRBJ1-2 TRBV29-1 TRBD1 TGCAGCTCAGGGGACAGGGAGGAAGGCTACACCTTC CSSGDREEGYTF
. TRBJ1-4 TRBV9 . TGTGCCAGCAGCCCAACTCGGGGGAAGGAAAAACTGTTTTTT CASSPTRGKEKLFF
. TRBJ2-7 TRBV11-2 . TGTGCCAGCAGCTTGCAGCGCTCCTACGAGCAGTACTTC CASSLQRSYEQYF